Listed below are T cell receptor beta chains from one sample, sequenced in a study of control samples from healthy donors and cancer patients. Produced via immunoSEQ multiplex PCR; TCRdb's table is partial and in-frame only. The data contain about 80,000 clones, roughly 91% of them singletons. The sequenced material came from blood. The receptors were sampled from a man aged 45 to 65 in good health. Each CDR3 is given with its conserved first and last residue. D genes are given only for firm matches. Clone sizes are given selectively: once, few, many, or a class where the clone is expanded.

TRBV2	many	TRBJ1-2	TRBD1	CASSLTGATSGYTF	TGTGCCAGCAGTCTAACAGGGGCCACCTCGGGCTACACCTTC
TRBV19	.	TRBJ1-1	TRBD1	CASRDRGQTEAFF	TGTGCCAGCCGGGACAGGGGGCAAACTGAAGCTTTCTTT
TRBV7-2	.	TRBJ2-1	TRBD2	CASSRGGLSYNEQFF	TGTGCCAGCAGCCGGGGGGGACTCTCCTACAATGAGCAGTTCTTC
TRBV19	once	TRBJ2-7	.	CASSIGGTYEQYF	TGTGCCAGTAGTATTGGTGGGACCTACGAGCAGTACTTC
TRBV12-3/TRBV12-4	.	TRBJ1-4	.	CASSLKGGEKLFF	TGTGCCAGCAGTTTAAAAGGGGGAGAAAAACTGTTTTTT
TRBV30	.	TRBJ1-4	.	CAWSVDSLDEKLFF	TGTGCCTGGAGTGTCGACTCTCTGGATGAAAAACTGTTTTTT
TRBV7-2	.	TRBJ2-6	.	CASSLAGGASGANVLTF	TGTGCCAGCAGCTTAGCGGGGGGAGCCTCTGGGGCCAACGTCCTGACTTTC
TRBV5-6	.	TRBJ1-2	.	CASSLDMNYGYTF	TGTGCCAGCAGCTTGGATATGAACTATGGCTACACCTTC
TRBV24-1	.	TRBJ2-7	TRBD1	CATSERTGGDEQYF	TGTGCCACCAGTGAGAGGACAGGGGGCGACGAGCAGTACTTC
TRBV27	once	TRBJ2-6	.	CASSFEGTGANVLTF	TGTGCCAGCAGTTTCGAAGGGACGGGGGCCAACGTCCTGACTTTC
TRBV9	.	TRBJ1-1	.	CASSVGRLANTEAFF	TGTGCCAGCAGCGTAGGGAGGCTTGCGAACACTGAAGCTTTCTTT
TRBV9	.	TRBJ2-5	TRBD2	CASSDGLAVQETQYF	TGTGCCAGCAGCGACGGACTAGCTGTACAAGAGACCCAGTACTTC
TRBV12-3/TRBV12-4	.	TRBJ1-1	TRBD1	CASSGTGVSEAFF	TGTGCCAGCTCCGGGACAGGGGTGTCGGAAGCTTTCTTT
TRBV29-1	.	TRBJ1-1	.	CSVEVQGEGTEAFF	TGCAGCGTTGAAGTCCAGGGAGAGGGGACTGAAGCTTTCTTT
TRBV30	.	TRBJ1-1	.	CAFALVRAEAFF	TGTGCCTTCGCTCTTGTCAGGGCTGAAGCTTTCTTT
TRBV23-1	.	TRBJ1-6	TRBD1	CASSHQGGSPLHF	TGCGCCAGCAGTCACCAGGGGGGTTCACCCCTCCACTTT
TRBV12-5	.	TRBJ1-1	.	CASGFLGTEAFF	TGTGCTAGTGGTTTTTTGGGGACTGAAGCTTTCTTT
TRBV10-3	.	TRBJ2-5	TRBD2	CATQGGETQYF	TGTGCCACTCAGGGAGGGGAGACCCAGTACTTC
TRBV29-1	.	TRBJ1-2	TRBD1	CSADGTGGTAGYTF	TGCAGCGCGGACGGGACAGGGGGGACCGCTGGCTACACCTTC
TRBV24-1	.	TRBJ1-2	TRBD1	CATSDAGQGNGYTF	TGTGCCACCAGTGATGCCGGACAGGGGAACGGCTACACCTTC
TRBV18	.	TRBJ1-2	TRBD1	CASSPLPQGGDYGYTF	TGTGCCAGCTCACCCTTACCACAGGGGGGAGACTATGGCTACACCTTC
TRBV30	medium-sized	TRBJ1-6	.	CAWRTVASSPLHF	TGTGCCTGGAGGACAGTCGCCAGTTCACCCCTCCACTTT
TRBV6-1	.	TRBJ2-7	TRBD2	CASSEAGLGGGEQYF	TGTGCCAGCAGTGAAGCGGGACTAGGAGGTGGCGAGCAGTACTTC
TRBV6-1	.	TRBJ1-2	.	CASSEQGLDYGYTF	TGTGCCAGCAGTGAGCAGGGGCTGGACTATGGCTACACCTTC
TRBV5-1	.	TRBJ1-2	.	CASSLEVGAYGYTF	TGCGCCAGCAGCTTGGAGGTAGGGGCCTATGGCTACACCTTC
TRBV12-5	.	TRBJ2-5	.	CASGLSRGTQYF	TGTGCTAGTGGTTTGAGCCGGGGGACCCAGTACTTC
TRBV9	once	TRBJ2-3	.	CASSVEGTRADTQYF	TGTGCCAGCAGCGTAGAAGGGACAAGGGCGGATACGCAGTATTTT
TRBV3-1/TRBV3-2	.	TRBJ1-5	.	CASSQGPGNQPQHF	TGTGCCAGCAGCCAAGGACCAGGGAATCAGCCCCAGCATTTT
TRBV3-1/TRBV3-2	.	TRBJ2-7	.	CASSQGYEQYF	TGTGCCAGCAGCCAAGGATACGAGCAGTACTTC
TRBV7-8	.	TRBJ1-5	.	CASSLGGQHNQPQHF	TGTGCCAGCAGCCTTGGCGGCCAGCATAATCAGCCCCAGCATTTT
TRBV10-3	.	TRBJ2-7	TRBD2	CAISDSGLAGRAPQYF	TGTGCCATCAGTGACTCCGGACTAGCGGGTCGCGCGCCGCAGTACTTC
TRBV24-1	once	TRBJ1-5	TRBD1	CATSDARTGIGSQPQHF	TGTGCCACCAGTGATGCGAGGACAGGAATTGGAAGTCAGCCCCAGCATTTT
TRBV27	.	TRBJ1-2	TRBD1	CASSLTGGYGYTF	TGTGCCAGCAGTCTCACAGGGGGCTATGGCTACACCTTC
TRBV5-6	.	TRBJ1-2	TRBD1	CASSWGQGARGYTF	TGTGCCAGCAGTTGGGGACAGGGGGCGAGGGGCTACACCTTC
TRBV18	.	TRBJ2-1	.	CASSPGPRNLYNEQFF	TGTGCCAGCTCTCCAGGACCGAGAAACCTCTACAATGAGCAGTTCTTC